This T cell receptor beta chain was sequenced during a study of blood T cell repertoires in COVID-19. The wider study: COVID-19 samples, acute and convalescent, were from the United States, Italy and Spain. Sample material is recorded as cDNA or gDNA derived from T cells, B-cell-depleted T cells, or PBMCs.

In Seattle, patients joined the study during active infection and were tracked longitudinally. CDR1 and CDR2 (germline): SGHTA, FQGNSA. V was pared by 0 bases and J by 6 bases, with 8 bases between. There are 14 residues in the CDR3. In the study's own analysis: How many nucleated cells were present was estimated from reference gene primer amplification. Clones were read by immunoSEQ multiplex PCR, and TCRdb kept only the in-frame ones, dropping some. V and J calls and clone size are as listed in that table; D and trimming were resolved from the DNA. Here the sample spans approximately 270,000 clones, about 85% being singletons.

The sequence was obtained from a human donor with COVID-19, enrolled during active disease. The donor label of this sample is uncertain. Specimen: peripheral blood. The V and J genes are TRBV7-2 and TRBJ2-2; D is unresolved. The CDR3 DNA follows: TGTGCCAGCAGCTTAGCGGCAGTCCCCGGGGAGCTGTTTTTT. This sequence encodes CASSLAAVPGELFF.